This is a list of T cell receptor beta chains from one sample in a study of breast tumors, draining lymph nodes, adjacent tissues. MiXCR, run by TCRdb on the multiplex PCR reads, gives a single entry per CDR3 protein. The sample yields fewer than 200,000 distinct CDR3 sequences, about 33% seen once. Specimen: axillary lymph node tissue. The origin of the receptors is a female donor with breast cancer. Some clones in this sample may be carry-over from other donors' samples. Each CDR3 is given with its conserved first and last residue. A D gene is named only where the DNA matches it firmly. Clone sizes are given selectively: once, few, many, or a class where the clone is expanded.

clone_size j_call d_call v_call cdr3_nt cdr3_aa
many TRBJ2-1 NA TRBV24-1 TGTGCCACCAGTGAGGGGGCGGGCGGGGGCCTCGAGCAGTTCTTC CATSEGAGGGLEQFF
many TRBJ2-7 NA TRBV10-3 TGTGCCATCAGTGAGGCCGGGGGCTCCTACGAGCAGTACTTC CAISEAGGSYEQYF
medium-sized TRBJ2-3 TRBD2 TRBV12-3/TRBV12-4 TGTGCCAGCGGGGGAGGGCGAGATACGCAGTATTTT CASGGGRDTQYF
few TRBJ1-1 NA TRBV6-6 TGTGCCAGCACCAGAGGCTCCACTGAAGCTTTCTTT CASTRGSTEAFF
many TRBJ1-2 TRBD1 TRBV20-1 TGCAGTGCTAGACCCTCTGGGGGACAGGGGGCTATTAACTATGGCTACACCTTC CSARPSGGQGAINYGYTF
NA TRBJ2-7 NA TRBV6-1 TGTGCCAGCAGTCCTTTTGGGGGTCCCTACGAGCAGTACTTC CASSPFGGPYEQYF
NA TRBJ2-5 NA TRBV10-3 TGTGCCACCGAAGGGACCCAGTACTTC CATEGTQYF
NA TRBJ1-1 NA TRBV20-1 TGCAGTGCTAGGGGCCCGGGGGCGTGGGGGAACACTGAAGCTTTCTTT CSARGPGAWGNTEAFF
NA TRBJ2-4 TRBD1 TRBV29-1 TGCAGCGGCGGACAGGGGGGACTAGCCAAAAACATTCAGTACTTC CSGGQGGLAKNIQYF
many TRBJ2-7 NA TRBV20-1 TGCAGTGCCCTCGAGGGGAGCTCGGGCTACGAGCAGTACTTC CSALEGSSGYEQYF
many TRBJ2-7 NA TRBV7-9 TGTGCCAGCAGCCCAAGGCTGCAGCCCTACGAGCAGTACTTC CASSPRLQPYEQYF
many TRBJ2-5 NA TRBV20-1 TGCAGTGCTAGAGAACAGAAACAAGAGACCCAGTACTTC CSAREQKQETQYF
many TRBJ2-7 NA TRBV12-3/TRBV12-4 TGTGCCAGCAGCACAGGGTACGCTATTGACGAGCAGTACTTC CASSTGYAIDEQYF
once TRBJ1-2 TRBD1 TRBV19 TGTGCCAGTAGTATAGCGGGACAGGGAGGCGATGGCTACACCTTC CASSIAGQGGDGYTF